These 23 T cell receptor beta chains came from one sample sequenced in a study of molecular identifiers for immune sequencing clone quantification. TCRdb redid the calling of the PCR reads with MiXCR, one entry per CDR3 protein. The top ten hold around 1% of the sample, which has 20,000 to 30,000 distinct CDR3 sequences, roughly a sixth seen once. The sequenced sample consisted of naive CD8+ T cells from blood, with Jurkat cell RNA spiked in. The subset was: FACS-sorted CD8+CD4-CCR7+CD45RA+ naive T cells. The receptors were gathered from a human donor in good health. Some libraries in this study had Jurkat cell RNA spiked in.

There are many counts of this clonotype. V usage is TRBV29-1 and J usage is TRBJ2-7, with 8 positions matching TRBD1. Trimming at V came to 1 base and at J to 2 bases, leaving 4 bases not matched to a gene. There are 14 residues in the CDR3. Germline-derived CDR1 and CDR2 are SQVTM and ANQGSEA. The CDR3 here is CSVEGTGGTYEQYF. Written as DNA, the CDR3 is TGCAGCGTTGAAGGAACAGGGGGGACCTACGAGCAGTACTTC.

The table lists this clonotype with many counts. The V gene is TRBV5-4, the J gene TRBJ2-7; the match to TRBD2 covers 7 bases. The germline V gene encodes CDR1 SGHNT and CDR2 YYREEE (reference sequence). The CDR3 sequence is 15 residues long. V was clipped by 4 bases and J by 5 bases; unmatched bases: 12. The CDR3 DNA follows: TGTGCCAGCAGCGGGGGAGCGGGATTCGTCCACGAGCAGTACTTC. Its translation: CASSGGAGFVHEQYF.

A note on this clonotype: The junction differs from germline at one of its ends, possibly a read error. The gene calls are TRBV27 and TRBJ2-3, with D perhaps matching TRBD2 (5 bases). The length of the CDR3 is 17 residues. CDR1 MNHEY and CDR2 SMNVEV come from the germline V gene (reference sequence). The CDR3 here is CAGSTRFRDLVTDTQYF. The CDR3 coding sequence is TGTGCCGGCAGTACCCGGTTCCGGGATTTAGTCACAGATACGCAGTATTTT.

In this sample, this clonotype turned up many times. The chain combines TRBV10-3 with TRBJ1-5, with unresolved D. Trimming left V 5 bases short and J 0 bases short, with 8 bases between. Germline CDR1 is ENHRY and CDR2 is SYGVKD. The CDR3 has 14 amino acids. In DNA form, the CDR3 reads TGTGCCATCAGTCCCGTTGATAGCAATCAGCCCCAGCATTTT. Translated, it gives CAISPVDSNQPQHF.

This clonotype was observed many times. The gene calls are TRBV5-4 and TRBJ2-3; tentative D call: TRBD2 (6 bases). Germline CDR1 reads SGHNT; CDR2 reads YYREEE (reference sequence). V lost 0 bases and J lost 3, with 8 bases in between. The CDR3 totals 14 residues. CDR3 in amino acids: CASSLGGRTDTQYF. DNA for the CDR3: TGTGCCAGCAGCTTGGGGGGGAGGACAGATACGCAGTATTTT.

Regarding this clonotype: Since a much larger clone is just one base distant, this may be a read error. The chain carries TRBV27 and TRBJ1-5; D unclear. This CDR3 comprises 15 residues. Germline CDR1 is MNHEY and CDR2 is SMNVEV (reference sequence). CDR3 protein: CANSLMGNSNQPQHF. CDR3 DNA sequence: TGTGCCAACAGTTTAATGGGAAATAGCAATCAGCCCCAGCATTTT.

This clonotype showed up many times. This chain uses TRBV27 with TRBJ2-5; no definite D call. CDR1 is MNHEY and CDR2 is SMNVEV in the germline V gene (reference sequence). V gave up 5 bases and J gave up 1 base, with 8 bases separating them. The CDR3 is 13 residues long. CDR3 residues: CASSTRRQETQYF. As DNA, the CDR3 is TGTGCCAGCAGTACTCGTCGCCAAGAGACCCAGTACTTC.

This clonotype was observed many times. The V call is TRBV7-9, the J call TRBJ2-3; 11 bases are a match to TRBD2. Germline V gives CDR1 SEHNR, CDR2 FQNEAQ (reference sequence). This CDR3 spans 15 amino acids. J gave up 4 bases and V 4 bases, and 4 bases lay outside the gene matches. This CDR3 reads CASSSLAGVSDTQYF. The DNA for the CDR3 is TGTGCCAGCAGCTCACTAGCGGGAGTGTCAGATACGCAGTATTTT.

Notes on this clonotype: A read error may be the cause here, since a much bigger clone is one base away. The V call is TRBV7-6, the J call TRBJ1-6; weak D call: TRBD1 (6 bases). The CDR3 has 16 residues. The V gene's germline CDR1 is SGHVS and CDR2 FNYEAQ. CDR3 in amino acids: CASSLGVGQNNSPLYF. The CDR3 DNA follows: TGTGCCAGCAGCTTAGGAGTTGGACAGAATAATTCACCCCTCTACTTT.

In this sample, this clonotype turned up a few times. A read error may be the cause here, since a much bigger clone is one base away. As the CDR3 is not closed by the conserved phenylalanine or tryptophan, this likely results from a read error. V usage is TRBV6-1 and J usage is TRBJ1-1; D gene ambiguous. Germline CDR1 reads MNHNS; CDR2 reads SASEGT. V was pared by 3 bases and J by 7 bases, with 12 bases between. The CDR3 length is 13 residues. CDR3 coding DNA: TGTGCCAGCAGTGAGTGGGTGATGGATGAAGCTTTCTTA. This codes for CASSEWVMDEAFL.

This clonotype was counted many times. The chain combines TRBV25-1 with TRBJ2-7, with 10 bases fitting TRBD2. The germline CDR1 and CDR2 sequences are MGHDK and SYGVNS. The CDR3 covers 15 residues. J lost 2 bases, V lost 4 bases, and 5 bases had no gene match. CDR3 in amino acids: CASSGTSGLPYEQYF. The CDR3 region has the DNA TGTGCCAGCAGTGGGACTAGCGGCCTACCCTACGAGCAGTACTTC.

In this sample, this clonotype is medium-sized. V and J are TRBV4-2 and TRBJ2-7, with D unclear. This CDR3 has 16 amino acids. The V end was cut by 0 bases, the J end by 0 bases, with 12 bases between. Germline loops: CDR1 LGHNA, CDR2 YNFKEQ. CDR3 sequence (DNA): TGTGCCAGCAGCCAAGAGGATGGTCCGGCCTCCTACGAGCAGTACTTC. Protein product: CASSQEDGPASYEQYF.

The CDR3 DNA reads TGTGCCAGCAGTGAGTGGGGGTGGCAGCCCCAGCATTTT. This gives the protein CASSEWGWQPQHF. V usage is TRBV6-4 and J usage is TRBJ1-5; D is perhaps TRBD1 (5 bases). Germline assignment: CDR1 MRHNA and CDR2 SNTAGT. The CDR3 loop spans 13 amino acids. The ends were cut back, 3 bases at V and 7 bases at J, with 10 bases in the middle.

This clonotype is medium-sized in the sample. J is TRBJ1-5 and V is TRBV20-1, with TRBD1 matching over 7 bases. The CDR3 has 12 amino acids. Germline trimming cut 5 bases from V and 11 bases from J; bases unmatched to any gene: 9. The germline gives CDR1 DFQATT, CDR2 SNEGSKA (reference sequence). CDR3 bases: TGCAGTGCTTCCCGAGACAGGGAGGCCCAGCATTTT. This sequence encodes CSASRDREAQHF.

This clonotype appeared many times. The chain combines TRBV6-1 with TRBJ2-7, with 9 bases lining up with TRBD1. The CDR3 contains 15 residues. J gave up 2 bases and V 4 bases, and 6 bases lay outside the gene matches. Germline V gene lookup returns CDR1 MNHNS and CDR2 SASEGT. The CDR3 sequence is CASSATGTGTYEQYF. The CDR3 nucleotides are TGTGCCAGCAGTGCTACCGGGACAGGGACCTACGAGCAGTACTTC.

This clonotype was counted ten times or more. The gene calls are TRBV2 and TRBJ1-5, with unresolved D. Germline V gives CDR1 SNHLY, CDR2 FYNNEI. The V and J ends lost 2 bases and 4 bases respectively, with 12 bases between them. This CDR3 comprises 15 residues. The CDR3 loop reads CASSEWPTENQPQHF. CDR3 nucleotide sequence: TGTGCCAGCAGTGAATGGCCGACCGAGAATCAGCCCCAGCATTTT.

This clonotype was counted many times. The chain links TRBV4-3 to TRBJ2-5; D is perhaps TRBD2 (5 bases). The germline V gene encodes CDR1 LGHNA and CDR2 YSLEER. Between the trimmed V and J ends, which lost 7 bases and 5 bases, there was a span of 14 bases. CDR3 length: 13 amino acids. In nucleotides, the CDR3 is TGCGCCAGCACCGCGGGTCCCGGGGAGACCCAGTACTTC. Translated, it gives CASTAGPGETQYF.

This clonotype occurred many times. The CDR3 spells CASSVGVIGTEAFF. In DNA form, the CDR3 reads TGTGCCAGCAGCGTAGGGGTCATCGGCACTGAAGCTTTCTTT. The rearrangement uses TRBV9 and TRBJ1-1; D is ambiguous. CDR1 and CDR2 (germline): SGDLS, YYNGEE. The CDR3 extends over 14 amino acids. V lost 0 bases and J lost 4, with 10 bases in between.

This clonotype appeared many times. The chain joins TRBV7-9 to TRBJ1-1; D is ambiguous. The CDR3 runs to 12 residues. Trimming stripped 7 bases from V and 8 bases from J, with 14 bases between. Germline V gene lookup returns CDR1 SEHNR and CDR2 FQNEAQ (reference sequence). The CDR3 region is CASTGSNREAFF. The CDR3 DNA is TGTGCCAGCACGGGGTCAAATAGGGAAGCTTTCTTT.

There are many counts of this clonotype. The gene calls are TRBV11-2 and TRBJ2-3; a weak D match, TRBD2 (5 bases). There are 15 residues in the CDR3. Trimming left V 9 bases short and J 0 bases short, with 16 bases between. Germline values: CDR1 SGHAT, CDR2 FQNNGV. The CDR3, as DNA: TGTGCCAGTACCAGAGGGTCGGCTAGCACAGATACGCAGTATTTT. Translation gives CASTRGSASTDTQYF.

This clonotype occurred many times. The CDR3 reads CASSSGQGVLPSTDTQYF. CDR3 bases: TGTGCCAGCAGCTCGGGACAGGGGGTCCTGCCTAGCACAGATACGCAGTATTTT. The chain combines TRBV7-2 with TRBJ2-3; 11 bases are a match to TRBD1. CDR3 length: 18 residues. Germline V gene data show CDR1 as SGHTA and CDR2 as FQGNSA. The V segment lost 4 bases and the J segment 0 bases; nucleotides outside the gene matches: 9.

This clonotype was observed many times. The chain has TRBV6-2 or TRBV6-3 and TRBJ2-5; D is tentatively TRBD1 or TRBD2 (5 bases each). Germline V CDR1 and CDR2: MNHEY, SVGEGT. There are 16 residues in the CDR3. The ends were cut back, 4 bases at V and 5 bases at J, with 20 bases in the middle. The CDR3 DNA reads TGTGCCAGCAGTTCCTTCAGCTTGGGGGACGAGGAGACCCAGTACTTC. This translates into CASSSFSLGDEETQYF.

This clonotype was detected ten times or more. The chain employs TRBV11-2 and TRBJ1-1, with unresolved D. Germline V gene lookup returns CDR1 SGHAT and CDR2 FQNNGV. V lost 0 bases and J lost 8, with 4 bases in between. CDR3 length equals 11 residues. In DNA form, the CDR3 reads TGTGCCAGCAGCTTAGACGGGGAAGCTTTCTTT. This gives the protein CASSLDGEAFF.